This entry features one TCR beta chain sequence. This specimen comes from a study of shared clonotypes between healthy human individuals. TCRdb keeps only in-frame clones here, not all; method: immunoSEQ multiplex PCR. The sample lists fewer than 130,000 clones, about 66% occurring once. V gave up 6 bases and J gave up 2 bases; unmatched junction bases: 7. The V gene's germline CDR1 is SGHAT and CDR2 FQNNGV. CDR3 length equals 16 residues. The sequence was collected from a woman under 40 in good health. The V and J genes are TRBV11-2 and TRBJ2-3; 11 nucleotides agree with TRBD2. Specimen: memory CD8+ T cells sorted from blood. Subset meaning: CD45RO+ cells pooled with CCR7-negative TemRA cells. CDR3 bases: TGTGCCAGCAGGGGGGGACTAGCGGACTTCACAGATACGCAGTATTTT. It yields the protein CASRGGLADFTDTQYF.